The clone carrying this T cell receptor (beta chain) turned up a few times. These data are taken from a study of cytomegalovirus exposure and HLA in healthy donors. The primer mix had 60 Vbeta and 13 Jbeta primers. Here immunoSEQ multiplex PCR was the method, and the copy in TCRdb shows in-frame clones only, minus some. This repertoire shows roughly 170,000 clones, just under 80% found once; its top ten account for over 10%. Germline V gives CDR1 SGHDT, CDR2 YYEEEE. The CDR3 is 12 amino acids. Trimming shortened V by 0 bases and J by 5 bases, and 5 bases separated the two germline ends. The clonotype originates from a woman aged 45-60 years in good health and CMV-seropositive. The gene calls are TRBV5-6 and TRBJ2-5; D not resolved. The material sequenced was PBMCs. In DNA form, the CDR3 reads TGTGCCAGCAGCTTGGGGGCGGAGACCCAGTACTTC. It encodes CASSLGAETQYF.